Shown below are 21 T cell receptor beta chains from a single sample sequenced in a study of regulatory T cells in long-lasting Graves disease. TCR beta libraries were built with iRepertoire HTBI primers and Arm-PCR of CDR3 regions. A single record per CDR3 protein comes from TCRdb applying MiXCR to the multiplex PCR reads. The data show some 420,000 distinct CDR3 sequences, roughly 23% seen once. Time point here: persistent/refractory GD, antithyroid drugs over 5 years with positive TRAb. PBMC RNA served as the TCR library source. The sample here was peripheral blood mononuclear cells (PBMCs), taken when the disease was refractory, from a patient treated with antithyroid drugs. The receptor set was obtained from a female donor with Graves disease.

In this sample, this clonotype turned up many times. J is TRBJ1-1 and V is TRBV12-3 or TRBV12-4; D is uncertain. The CDR3 sequence is 17 residues long. The ends were cut back, 6 bases at V and 3 bases at J, with 23 bases in the middle. CDR3 protein: CASRPPREDAKHTEAFF. As DNA, the CDR3 is TGTGCCAGCAGGCCCCCCAGAGAGGACGCAAAACACACTGAAGCTTTCTTT.

The chain joins TRBV30 to TRBJ1-1, with no clear D. CDR3 length: 13 amino acids. V dropped 3 bases and J dropped 1 base, with 9 bases sitting between them. The germline V gene has CDR1 GTSNPN and CDR2 SVGIG (reference sequence). CDR3 protein: CAWRRQPNTEAFF. The CDR3 nucleotides read TGTGCCTGGAGAAGGCAGCCGAACACTGAAGCTTTCTTT. The variable domain in full, with the rest retrieved from reference TRBV30 and TRBJ1-1, is SQTIHQWPATLVQPVGSPLSLECTVEGTSNPNLYWYRQAAGRGLQLLFYSVGIGQISSEVPQNLSASRPQDRQFILSSKKLLLSDSGFYLCAWRRQPNTEAFFGQGTRLTVV.

This clonotype was counted ten times or more. The chain is built from TRBV6-5 and TRBJ1-1; D perhaps matches TRBD1 (6 bases). From germline, CDR1 is MNHEY and CDR2 SVGAGI. This CDR3 has 16 residues. Trimming removed 2 bases from V and 6 bases from J, with 19 bases in between. CDR3 DNA sequence: TGTGCCAGCAGTTACGCAGGGGCAAGGGGTGCGCCTGAAGCTTTCTTT. It translates to CASSYAGARGAPEAFF.

This clonotype was counted only a few times. The rearrangement joins TRBV12-3 or TRBV12-4 to TRBJ2-5, with 7 bases aligning to TRBD2. Trimming took 5 bases from V and 2 from J; bases not matched to a gene: 5. The CDR3 totals 14 residues. The CDR3 is CASSPLAAQETQYF. For the CDR3, the DNA is TGTGCCAGCAGTCCCCTAGCGGCGCAAGAGACCCAGTACTTC.

Turning to this clonotype: This probably arose from a read error, given a far larger clone one base away. V and J are TRBV12-3 or TRBV12-4 and TRBJ2-1; D remains ambiguous. The J call may be faulty, since TRBJ2-5 better matches the DNA end. This CDR3 comprises 13 residues. CDR3 region: CVSSARMGETQYF. The CDR3 bases are TGTGTCAGCAGTGCTCGGATGGGGGAGACCCAGTACTTC.

In this sample, this clonotype turned up many times. The chain employs TRBV13 and TRBJ2-5, with 7 bases that match TRBD2. Germline CDR1 reads PRHDT; CDR2 reads FYEKMQ (reference sequence). The ends lost 1 base at V and 5 bases at J; junction bases unmatched: 7. The CDR3 has 15 residues. The CDR3 nucleotides are TGTGCCAGCAGCTTAGAAGGGTCCGGGGGGGAGACCCAGTACTTC. Protein sequence: CASSLEGSGGETQYF. Full variable domain (outside the CDR3, taken from reference TRBV13 and TRBJ2-5): AAGVIQSPRHLIKEKRETATLKCYPIPRHDTVYWYQQGPGQDPQFLISFYEKMQSDKGSIPDRFSAQQFSDYHSELNMSSLELGDSALYFCASSLEGSGGETQYFGPGTRLLVL.

This clonotype was seen repeatedly, ten times or more. The J gene is TRBJ2-5, the V gene TRBV20-1; D possibly uses TRBD1 or TRBD2 (5 bases each). Trimming left V 3 bases short and J 1 base short, with 12 bases between. Germline CDR1 DFQATT, CDR2 SNEGSKA (reference sequence). CDR3 length: 14 residues. CDR3 protein: CSASLGDGQETQYF. The CDR3 nucleotides are TGCAGTGCTAGCCTGGGGGACGGCCAAGAGACCCAGTACTTC.

In this sample, this clonotype turned up many times. V usage is TRBV7-3 and J usage is TRBJ1-2; D is uncertain. The CDR3 totals 15 residues. Trimming shortened V by 2 bases and J by 8 bases, and 18 bases separated the two germline ends. Germline CDR1 reads SGHTA; CDR2 reads FQGTGA. In DNA, the CDR3 is TGTGCCAGCAGCTTACAACCGGGGTCGAGAATGGGCTACACCTTC. Its protein product is CASSLQPGSRMGYTF. Looking up the rest from reference TRBV7-3 and TRBJ1-2 gives the full variable domain: GAGVSQTPSNKVTEKGKYVELRCDPISGHTALYWYRQSLGQGPEFLIYFQGTGAADDSGLPNDRFFAVRPEGSVSTLKIQRTERGDSAVYLCASSLQPGSRMGYTFGSGTRLTVV.

Regarding this clonotype: This may come from a read error, since a much larger clone is one base off. The rearrangement links TRBV7-2 to TRBJ1-2, with a possible D match to TRBD1 (6 bases). The CDR3 totals 18 residues. Trimming stripped 5 bases from V and 0 bases from J, with 22 bases between. Germline values: CDR1 SGHTA, CDR2 FQGNSA. In DNA form, the CDR3 reads TGTGCCAGCAGCATCGCCAACAGGGAATGGGGTCCTAACTATGGCTACACCTTC. Protein product: CASSIANREWGPNYGYTF.

This clonotype showed up many times. The chain carries TRBV6-1 and TRBJ2-7; D might be TRBD2 (6 bases). The germline V gene has CDR1 MNHNS and CDR2 SASEGT. V dropped 6 bases and J dropped 3 bases, with 12 bases sitting between them. There are 13 residues in the CDR3. CDR3 amino acids: CASRRDALYEQYF. DNA for the CDR3: TGTGCCAGCAGGCGGGACGCCCTCTACGAGCAGTACTTC.

This clonotype was seen ten or more times. The rearrangement links TRBV15 to TRBJ2-7; the D gene is possibly TRBD2 (5 bases). Trimming took off 5 bases at V and 3 bases at J, with 17 bases between the two ends. The CDR3 has 15 residues. CDR1 LNHNV and CDR2 YYDKDF come from the germline V gene (reference sequence). The CDR3 loop is CATSRPGEPNYEQYF. The CDR3 DNA follows: TGTGCCACCAGCCGCCCCGGGGAGCCGAACTACGAGCAGTACTTC.

As for this clonotype: Likely a read error: the CDR3 ends without its conserved phenylalanine or tryptophan. The chain links TRBV9 to TRBJ1-2; TRBD1 agrees at 7 bases. The CDR3 extends over 15 amino acids. V gave up 4 bases and J gave up 0 bases; unmatched junction bases: 6. Germline CDR1 reads SGDLS; CDR2 reads YYNGEE. The CDR3 DNA sequence: TGTGCCAGCAGCCCGACAGGGACCACTAACTATGGCTACACCCTC. Protein: CASSPTGTTNYGYTL.

Concerning this clonotype: A clone one base away is much larger, so this may be a read error. The CDR3 does not end in the conserved phenylalanine or tryptophan, so this is likely a read error. The V call is TRBV6-2 or TRBV6-3, the J call TRBJ1-2; 10 bases align to TRBD1. CDR1 is MNHEY and CDR2 is SVGEGT in the germline V gene. J was trimmed by 5 bases and V by 4 bases; bases with no gene match: 13. CDR3 size: 17 residues. The CDR3 is CASSWTRQGALGYGYTL. For the CDR3, the DNA is TGTGCCAGCAGTTGGACGAGACAGGGGGCGCTGGGATATGGCTACACCCTC.

The chain joins TRBV4-3 to TRBJ2-7; possibly TRBD1 for D (6 bases). Per germline, CDR1 LGHNA and CDR2 YSLEER. V was cut by 1 base and J by 2 bases, with 12 bases left in between. The CDR3 consists of 15 residues. The CDR3 nucleotides read TGCGCCAGCAGCCAAGGCCTCAGGGGAGCCTACGAGCAGTACTTC. Amino acids: CASSQGLRGAYEQYF.

The sample holds many counts of this clonotype. For the CDR3, the DNA is TGTGCCAGCAGTTTAGGGGGAACACCCAACACTGAAGCTTTCTTT. Protein product: CASSLGGTPNTEAFF. The J gene is TRBJ1-1, the V gene TRBV28; the D gene is possibly TRBD1 (5 bases). The CDR3 is 15 amino acids. V was shortened by 2 bases and J by 2 bases, with 12 bases between the two germline ends. Germline assignment: CDR1 MDHEN and CDR2 SYDVKM.

The gene calls are TRBV7-9 and TRBJ2-1; the match to TRBD2 covers 8 bases. The CDR3 is 14 amino acids. Germline CDR1 and CDR2: SEHNR and FQNEAQ (reference sequence). V lost 1 base to trimming and J lost 7 bases; unmatched junction nucleotides: 3. The CDR3 sequence: CASSLVAGTNEQFF. CDR3 sequence (DNA): TGTGCCAGCAGCTTAGTAGCGGGGACTAATGAGCAGTTCTTC.

This clonotype was picked up many times. The rearrangement uses TRBV29-1 and TRBJ1-1; D is perhaps TRBD1 (5 bases). Germline CDR1 and CDR2: SQVTM and ANQGSEA. The CDR3 extends over 13 amino acids. V was shortened by 5 bases and J by 0 bases, with 10 bases between the two germline ends. This chain's CDR3 is CSVWGGLNTEAFF. The CDR3 nucleotides are TGCAGCGTTTGGGGGGGATTGAACACTGAAGCTTTCTTT.

The chain uses TRBV20-1 and TRBJ2-1; no definite D call. Germline CDR1 DFQATT, CDR2 SNEGSKA (reference sequence). V lost 5 bases to trimming and J lost 7 bases, with 9 bases between them. There are 11 residues in the CDR3. Here the CDR3 reads CSALFLNEQFF. CDR3 coding DNA: TGCAGTGCTCTTTTCTTAAATGAGCAGTTCTTC.

In its sample, this clonotype was seen many times. The J gene is TRBJ1-1, the V gene TRBV12-3 or TRBV12-4; D ambiguous. The CDR3 is made up of 16 amino acids. Trimming removed 6 bases from V and 1 base from J, with 18 bases in between. CDR3 nucleotide sequence: TGTGCCAGCAGCGGCCTCGGGAGAGCACAGAACACTGAAGCTTTCTTT. This gives the protein CASSGLGRAQNTEAFF.

In its sample, this clonotype was seen many times. The rearrangement joins TRBV12-3 or TRBV12-4 to TRBJ2-2; TRBD2 agrees at 13 bases. The J segment lost 4 bases and the V segment lost 6 bases, leaving 8 bases of the junction unmatched. The CDR3 spans 17 residues. The CDR3 here is CASSPGTSGNPTGELFF. The CDR3 nucleotides read TGTGCCAGCAGCCCCGGGACTAGCGGGAACCCCACCGGGGAGCTGTTTTTT.

The chain recombines TRBV10-3 with TRBJ1-3; unclear D gene. Looked up from germline, CDR1 is ENHRY and CDR2 is SYGVKD. CDR3 size: 13 residues. The V and J ends lost 10 bases and 4 bases respectively, with 14 bases between them. The CDR3 DNA sequence: TGTGCCACCCGGGCCTCCGCCGGAAACACCATATATTTT. Translated, it gives CATRASAGNTIYF.